Below are 18 T cell receptor beta chains sequenced from a single sample in a study of T-cell reconstitution after alpha-beta-depleted transplantation in children. As it was prepared, the TCRbeta library received unique molecular identifiers. One entry per CDR3 protein, called by TCRdb with MiXCR from the PCR reads. The sample has about 830,000 distinct CDR3 sequences; 15% to 20% are singletons. The input for sequencing was PBMCs, mostly from graft donor cells, taken 360 days after TCRalphabeta/CD19-depleted stem cell transplant. Source of these receptors: a male patient aged 10 to 17 who had a stem cell transplant for acute lymphoblastic leukemia, so the T cells may come from the graft donor.

This clonotype was seen more than once but under ten times. This chain joins TRBV19 and TRBJ2-3, with 7 bases lining up with TRBD1. V was pared by 7 bases and J by 2 bases, with 9 bases of the junction left unmatched. CDR1 and CDR2 from the germline V gene are LNHDA and SQIVND (reference sequence). CDR3 size: 15 residues. The CDR3 sequence is CASMDRRLTTDTQYF. The CDR3 DNA reads as TGTGCCAGTATGGACAGGCGATTAACCACAGATACGCAGTATTTT.

The chain is built from TRBV12-5 and TRBJ2-7; no reliable D call. With 7 bases removed from V and 0 bases from J, the gap between germline ends came to 10 bases. The CDR3 sequence is 13 residues long. The germline V gene encodes CDR1 LGHNT and CDR2 FRNRAP. CDR3 amino acids: CASVPDDSYEQYF. The DNA for the CDR3 is TGTGCTAGTGTCCCGGATGACTCCTACGAGCAGTACTTC.

The gene calls are TRBV12-3 or TRBV12-4 and TRBJ1-2; a weak D match, TRBD1 (5 bases). The CDR3 runs to 15 residues. Trimming cost V 1 base and J 7 bases, with 16 bases left between them. CDR3 sequence (DNA): TGTGCCAGCAGTTTAGTCGGGGCTAAGTTTGGTGGCTACACCTTC. It codes for CASSLVGAKFGGYTF.

This clonotype was seen many times. This chain uses TRBV18 with TRBJ2-7, with D perhaps matching TRBD2 (5 bases). Germline assignment: CDR1 KGHSH and CDR2 LQKENI. Trimming took off 0 bases at V and 2 bases at J, with 8 bases between the two ends. The CDR3 is made up of 14 amino acids. CDR3 DNA: TGTGCCAGCTCACCACCAGCGGATACCTACGAGCAGTACTTC. It encodes CASSPPADTYEQYF.

At least ten counts were recorded for this clonotype. DNA for the CDR3: TGCGCCAGCAGCCAAGGGACCCTCCTCTCCTACGAGCAGTACTTC. This sequence encodes CASSQGTLLSYEQYF. This rearrangement joins TRBV4-1 to TRBJ2-7; D remains unclear. V was cut by 1 base and J by 0 bases, with 10 bases left in between. The CDR3 is made up of 15 amino acids. Germline-derived CDR1 and CDR2 are MGHRA and YSYEKL.

The V and J genes are TRBV15 and TRBJ2-3; no definite D call. Between the trimmed V and J ends, which lost 1 base and 4 bases, there was a span of 12 bases. This CDR3 contains 15 residues. Germline loops: CDR1 LNHNV, CDR2 YYDKDF (reference sequence). CDR3 loop: CATSRGPPAPDTQYF. In DNA form, the CDR3 reads TGTGCCACCAGCAGAGGTCCTCCCGCACCAGATACGCAGTATTTT.

Of note for this clonotype: Mismatch with germline at one junction end may stem from a read error. The V call is TRBV9, the J call TRBJ2-1, with TRBD2 matching over 8 bases. Germline V gene data show CDR1 as SGDLS and CDR2 as YYNGEE. This CDR3 spans 18 amino acids. CDR3 amino acids: CASSVVSGTLTRYNVQFF. CDR3 coding DNA: TGTGCCAGCAGCGTAGTTAGCGGGACCCTCACCCGTTACAATGTGCAGTTCTTC.

The chain recombines TRBV12-3 or TRBV12-4 with TRBJ2-7, with D perhaps being TRBD1 or TRBD2 (7 bases each). The CDR3 loop spans 14 amino acids. Trimming took 7 bases from V and 6 from J, leaving 19 bases between them. The CDR3 spells CASTQGGTPPEQYF. The CDR3 coding sequence is TGTGCCAGCACCCAGGGGGGGACTCCCCCCGAGCAGTACTTC.

The V call is TRBV28, the J call TRBJ2-1; TRBD2 might be the D (6 bases). Deletions cut 5 bases from V and 6 bases from J, with 20 bases between. CDR1 is MDHEN, CDR2 SYDVKM, per germline. CDR3 length: 16 amino acids. CDR3 coding DNA: TGTGCCAGCAGTGATGCGGGACTCCGGACGGGCAATGAGCAGTTCTTC. As protein: CASSDAGLRTGNEQFF.

Note on this clonotype: One end of the junction varies from germline; a read error may be responsible. V is TRBV20-1 and J is TRBJ1-3; D is possibly TRBD1 (5 bases). Germline CDR1 DFQATT, CDR2 SNEGSKA (reference sequence). The CDR3 sequence is 19 residues long. The CDR3 nucleotides are TGCTGTGCTAGGAATAAAGGGACGTCCCTGAAGTCTTCTGGAAACACCATATATTTT. This encodes CCARNKGTSLKSSGNTIYF.

This sequence joins TRBV14 and TRBJ2-1; 8 bases fit TRBD2. The CDR3 consists of 15 residues. Germline CDR1 reads SGHDN; CDR2 reads FVKESK. V trimming: 2 bases; J trimming: 8 bases; junction bases outside the gene matches: 8. The CDR3 sequence: CASSQSGGAAYEQFF. The CDR3 nucleotides read TGTGCCAGCAGCCAATCGGGAGGGGCAGCTTATGAGCAGTTCTTC.

As DNA, the CDR3 is TGCAGTGCTATCAACGTAGTGGGGGCCGGTGAGCAGTTCTTC. Its protein product is CSAINVVGAGEQFF. The chain has TRBV20-1 and TRBJ2-1; a weak D match, TRBD1 (6 bases). Per germline, CDR1 DFQATT and CDR2 SNEGSKA (reference sequence). CDR3 length: 14 amino acids. V gave up 4 bases and J gave up 9 bases, with 19 bases separating them.

This rearrangement joins TRBV12-3 or TRBV12-4 to TRBJ1-5; 8 bases agree with TRBD1. The V gene end was trimmed by 4 bases and the J gene end by 6 bases; junction bases not matched to a gene: 5. CDR3 length: 14 amino acids. DNA for the CDR3: TGTGCCAGCAGTTCGTGGACAGGGCGTCAGCCCCAGCATTTT. Translation: CASSSWTGRQPQHF.

The J gene is TRBJ2-1, the V gene TRBV24-1; TRBD2 matches at 12 bases. Germline trimming cut 8 bases from V and 1 base from J; bases unmatched to any gene: 5. The CDR3 sequence is 16 residues long. From germline, CDR1 is KGHDR and CDR2 SFDVKD. CDR3 bases: TGTGCCACCAATATCGGGACTAGCGGGTCCTACAATGAGCAGTTCTTC. Amino acids: CATNIGTSGSYNEQFF.

This clonotype showed up just a few times. This sequence joins TRBV5-1 and TRBJ1-2; D remains unclear. This CDR3 spans 12 amino acids. With 2 bases removed from V and 6 bases from J, the gap between germline ends came to 8 bases. CDR1 is SGHRS and CDR2 is YFSETQ in the germline V gene. This CDR3 reads CASSFQMDGYTF. The DNA of the CDR3 is TGCGCCAGCAGCTTCCAGATGGATGGCTACACCTTC. The full variable domain, completed using reference TRBV5-1 and TRBJ1-2, is KAGVTQTPRYLIKTRGQQVTLSCSPISGHRSVSWYQQTPGQGLQFLFEYFSETQRNKGNFPGRFSGRQFSNSRSEMNVSTLELGDSALYLCASSFQMDGYTFGSGTRLTVV.

This clonotype was found a few times. The chain combines TRBV5-1 with TRBJ1-1; D remains ambiguous. Trimming took off 1 base at V and 4 bases at J, with 8 bases between the two ends. Looked up from germline, CDR1 is SGHRS and CDR2 is YFSETQ. The CDR3 is made up of 13 amino acids. CDR3 amino acids: CASSLLVATEAFF. DNA for the CDR3: TGCGCCAGCAGCTTGCTAGTGGCCACTGAAGCTTTCTTT.

The chain employs TRBV29-1 and TRBJ2-2; D call uncertain. Looked up from germline, CDR1 is SQVTM and CDR2 is ANQGSEA. The V and J ends lost 5 bases and 6 bases respectively, with 13 bases between them. The CDR3 totals 13 residues. In DNA form, the CDR3 reads TGCAGCGTTAGAATAGTTCCGGCCGGGGAGCTGTTTTTT. Residues: CSVRIVPAGELFF.

This clonotype was counted between two and nine times. The chain couples TRBV20-1 to TRBJ1-5; 9 bases match TRBD1. Looked up from germline, CDR1 is DFQATT and CDR2 is SNEGSKA (reference sequence). J lost 6 bases, V lost 5 bases, and 8 bases had no gene match. This CDR3 has 14 amino acids. This CDR3 is CSAVLQGAGQPQHF. CDR3 DNA sequence: TGCAGTGCTGTTTTACAGGGGGCCGGTCAGCCCCAGCATTTT.